This is a list of T cell receptor beta chains from one sample in a study of blood T cells in healthy people across ages. One entry per CDR3 protein, called by TCRdb with MiXCR from the 5' RACE reads. The sample has 500,000 to 650,000 distinct CDR3 sequences; about 27% are singletons. This same sample was also taken into another study, of T cells of mothers and their children.

The source material was blood. These receptors came from a boy aged 2 to 9 in good health. Both conserved end residues are part of each CDR3. Each record gives: clone size, V gene, D gene, J gene, CDR3 DNA, CDR3 protein. The D gene is left open where the match is weak. A row's size may be missing; if present it is once, few, many or a size class.

clone size: few; V gene: TRBV12-3/TRBV12-4; D gene: -; J gene: TRBJ1-3; CDR3 DNA: TGTGCCAGCGGATTCCGGGACTCTGGAAACACCATATATTTT; CDR3 protein: CASGFRDSGNTIYF
clone size: few; V gene: TRBV12-3/TRBV12-4; D gene: TRBD2; J gene: TRBJ2-7; CDR3 DNA: TGTGCCAGCAGTTTAACGGCTAGCGGGAGCGAGCAGTACTTC; CDR3 protein: CASSLTASGSEQYF
clone size: few; V gene: TRBV11-1; D gene: TRBD2; J gene: TRBJ2-7; CDR3 DNA: TGTGCCAGCAGCCTACTAGCGTCGTACGAGCAGTACTTC; CDR3 protein: CASSLLASYEQYF
clone size: -; V gene: TRBV3-1; D gene: TRBD1; J gene: TRBJ2-5; CDR3 DNA: TGTGCCAGCAGCTACACCCCGGGACAGAAAAGGGAGACCCAGTACTTC; CDR3 protein: CASSYTPGQKRETQYF
clone size: -; V gene: TRBV4-3; D gene: -; J gene: TRBJ2-5; CDR3 DNA: TGCGCCAGCAGCCCAAACAGGGCGGAGACCCAGTACTTC; CDR3 protein: CASSPNRAETQYF
clone size: few; V gene: TRBV10-1; D gene: TRBD2; J gene: TRBJ2-2; CDR3 DNA: TGCGCCAGCAGTGGCGGTAGCGGGACCGGGGAGCTGTTTTTT; CDR3 protein: CASSGGSGTGELFF
clone size: -; V gene: TRBV2; D gene: TRBD1; J gene: TRBJ1-5; CDR3 DNA: TGTGCCAGCAGTGACTGGACAGGACAGCCCCAGCATTTT; CDR3 protein: CASSDWTGQPQHF
clone size: few; V gene: TRBV28; D gene: TRBD1; J gene: TRBJ2-3; CDR3 DNA: TGTGCCAGCAGTTTTTTGGACAGGGAATCAGATACGCAGTATTTT; CDR3 protein: CASSFLDRESDTQYF
clone size: few; V gene: TRBV12-3/TRBV12-4; D gene: -; J gene: TRBJ1-2; CDR3 DNA: TGTGCCAGCAGTTATAGAGGAGGCTCTAACTATGGCTACACCTTC; CDR3 protein: CASSYRGGSNYGYTF
clone size: few; V gene: TRBV12-3/TRBV12-4; D gene: -; J gene: TRBJ2-5; CDR3 DNA: TGTGCCAGCAGTTTGAATACCCGAGGGGAGACCCAGTACTTC; CDR3 protein: CASSLNTRGETQYF
clone size: few; V gene: TRBV3-1; D gene: -; J gene: TRBJ2-6; CDR3 DNA: TGTGCCAGCAGCCCTGTACAGAGGGCCAACGTCCTGACTTTC; CDR3 protein: CASSPVQRANVLTF
clone size: few; V gene: TRBV5-1; D gene: -; J gene: TRBJ1-1; CDR3 DNA: TGCGCCAGCAGCTTCCCGGCGGGGAGTTTGGGTGACACTGAAGCTTTCTTT; CDR3 protein: CASSFPAGSLGDTEAFF
clone size: few; V gene: TRBV20-1; D gene: TRBD2; J gene: TRBJ2-1; CDR3 DNA: TGCAGTGCTAGTATGTCTAGCGGGGGCAATGAGCAGTTCTTC; CDR3 protein: CSASMSSGGNEQFF
clone size: -; V gene: TRBV7-9; D gene: TRBD2; J gene: TRBJ2-4; CDR3 DNA: TGTGCCAGCAGCTCGACCTCTTTACTAGCGCCAAGTTTTGAAAACATTCAGTACTTC; CDR3 protein: CASSSTSLLAPSFENIQYF
clone size: -; V gene: TRBV4-1; D gene: -; J gene: TRBJ1-2; CDR3 DNA: TGCGCCAGCAGCCCCCTAGCGTCCTATGGCTACACCTTC; CDR3 protein: CASSPLASYGYTF
clone size: -; V gene: TRBV12-3/TRBV12-4; D gene: TRBD2; J gene: TRBJ2-1; CDR3 DNA: TGTGCCAGTGCGGGGGGTTCGTCCTACAATGAGCAGTTCTTC; CDR3 protein: CASAGGSSYNEQFF
clone size: -; V gene: TRBV18; D gene: -; J gene: TRBJ1-1; CDR3 DNA: TGTGCCAGCTCACCAACGACGGTCCCCAACACTGAAGCTTTCTTT; CDR3 protein: CASSPTTVPNTEAFF
clone size: -; V gene: TRBV15; D gene: -; J gene: TRBJ2-5; CDR3 DNA: TGTGCCACCAGCAGGGGGGGCAGGGTTAAAGAGACCCAGTACTTC; CDR3 protein: CATSRGGRVKETQYF
clone size: -; V gene: TRBV12-3/TRBV12-4; D gene: -; J gene: TRBJ1-5; CDR3 DNA: TGTGCCAGCAGTTTGCTAGGGAGCAGCAATCAGCCCCAGCATTTT; CDR3 protein: CASSLLGSSNQPQHF
clone size: few; V gene: TRBV6-5; D gene: TRBD1; J gene: TRBJ1-4; CDR3 DNA: TGTGCCAGCAGTTACTCGTTACAGGGGAATCGGGAAAAACTGTTTTTT; CDR3 protein: CASSYSLQGNREKLFF
clone size: -; V gene: TRBV20-1; D gene: -; J gene: TRBJ2-5; CDR3 DNA: TGCAGTGCTAGGCTAGCGATTACTCAAGAGACCCAGTACTTC; CDR3 protein: CSARLAITQETQYF
clone size: few; V gene: TRBV20-1; D gene: -; J gene: TRBJ2-3; CDR3 DNA: TGCAGACCTTTGGGGGAGGTAGAGGCAGATACGCAGTATTTT; CDR3 protein: CRPLGEVEADTQYF
clone size: -; V gene: TRBV7-9; D gene: -; J gene: TRBJ2-7; CDR3 DNA: TGTGCCAGCAGCGCTTCAGGGGTGGCCTACGAGCAGTACTTC; CDR3 protein: CASSASGVAYEQYF
clone size: few; V gene: TRBV5-1; D gene: TRBD2; J gene: TRBJ2-7; CDR3 DNA: TGCGCCAGCAGCTTGAATAGCGGGGCCCGTCTCTACGAGCAGTACTTC; CDR3 protein: CASSLNSGARLYEQYF
clone size: -; V gene: TRBV5-1; D gene: -; J gene: TRBJ2-3; CDR3 DNA: TGCGCCAGCAGCTTCCTCGGGGGAGATACGCAGTATTTT; CDR3 protein: CASSFLGGDTQYF
clone size: -; V gene: TRBV12-3/TRBV12-4; D gene: -; J gene: TRBJ1-2; CDR3 DNA: TGTGCCAGCAGTCCCCGGACAAGCCTACTCTATGGCTACACCTTC; CDR3 protein: CASSPRTSLLYGYTF
clone size: few; V gene: TRBV15; D gene: -; J gene: TRBJ2-7; CDR3 DNA: TGTGCCACCAGCTCCCATTTTAGCCGCAACTTGAGGGACGAGCAGTACTTC; CDR3 protein: CATSSHFSRNLRDEQYF
clone size: -; V gene: TRBV6-6; D gene: -; J gene: TRBJ2-2; CDR3 DNA: TGTGCCAGCAGTTACTCAACGAACACCGGGGAGCTGTTTTTT; CDR3 protein: CASSYSTNTGELFF
clone size: -; V gene: TRBV10-1; D gene: TRBD2; J gene: TRBJ2-2; CDR3 DNA: TGCGCCAGCAGTGACCCTACGGCGGGGGACACCGGGGAGCTGTTTTTT; CDR3 protein: CASSDPTAGDTGELFF
clone size: -; V gene: TRBV7-2; D gene: -; J gene: TRBJ2-5; CDR3 DNA: TGTGCCAGCAGCCTGACTCCCCAAGAGACCCAGTACTTC; CDR3 protein: CASSLTPQETQYF
clone size: -; V gene: TRBV5-1; D gene: -; J gene: TRBJ2-4; CDR3 DNA: TGCGCCAGCAGCGGTACTAGGGCCAAAAACATTCAGTACTTC; CDR3 protein: CASSGTRAKNIQYF
clone size: few; V gene: TRBV20-1; D gene: -; J gene: TRBJ2-7; CDR3 DNA: TGCAGTGCTAGTTTCCCGGGTAGCGAGCAGTACTTC; CDR3 protein: CSASFPGSEQYF
clone size: -; V gene: TRBV5-1; D gene: -; J gene: TRBJ2-5; CDR3 DNA: TGCGCCAGCAGCTCATCAGGGGATTTGGAGACCCAGTACTTC; CDR3 protein: CASSSSGDLETQYF
clone size: -; V gene: TRBV5-1; D gene: -; J gene: TRBJ2-7; CDR3 DNA: TGCGCCAGCAGTGAGGGGCACAGCTCCTACGAGCAGTACTTC; CDR3 protein: CASSEGHSSYEQYF
clone size: many; V gene: TRBV28; D gene: TRBD2; J gene: TRBJ2-1; CDR3 DNA: TGTGCCAGCAGTTCCCTCGGACTAGCGGGGGGGCTCAGGGAGCAGTTCTTC; CDR3 protein: CASSSLGLAGGLREQFF
clone size: -; V gene: TRBV5-1; D gene: -; J gene: TRBJ1-1; CDR3 DNA: TGCGCCAGCAGCTTAGACAACACTGAAGCTTTCTTT; CDR3 protein: CASSLDNTEAFF
clone size: -; V gene: TRBV10-3; D gene: -; J gene: TRBJ2-7; CDR3 DNA: TGTGCCATCAGACAGAAGGGCCCCACTCTCTACGAGCAGTACTTC; CDR3 protein: CAIRQKGPTLYEQYF
clone size: -; V gene: TRBV6-5; D gene: -; J gene: TRBJ1-6; CDR3 DNA: TGTGCCACAAGGGGCGCGGGAAGGGGTAATTCACCCCTCCACTTT; CDR3 protein: CATRGAGRGNSPLHF
clone size: -; V gene: TRBV29-1; D gene: -; J gene: TRBJ2-7; CDR3 DNA: TGCAGCGTTGAACGGGGGGCAGGGGACGAGCAGTACTTC; CDR3 protein: CSVERGAGDEQYF
clone size: -; V gene: TRBV11-2; D gene: -; J gene: TRBJ2-5; CDR3 DNA: TGTGCCAGCCAGGGGAAGACCCAGTACTTC; CDR3 protein: CASQGKTQYF
clone size: -; V gene: TRBV27; D gene: TRBD1; J gene: TRBJ1-4; CDR3 DNA: TGTGCCAGCAGTTCTCTAGGACAGGGAGCCGAAAAACTGTTTTTT; CDR3 protein: CASSSLGQGAEKLFF
clone size: few; V gene: TRBV12-5; D gene: -; J gene: TRBJ1-5; CDR3 DNA: TGTGCTAGTGGTTTGGCCTCGATGCGACAGGTCATTAATCAGCCCCAGCATTTT; CDR3 protein: CASGLASMRQVINQPQHF